These 11 T cell receptor beta chains share one sample of origin, sequenced in a study of control samples from healthy donors and cancer patients. Repertoires were generated with immunoSEQ multiplex PCR, while TCRdb's copy carries only in-frame clones and drops some. Of around 130,000 clones detected, more than 70% appear once; the ten largest clones hold roughly 3.2%. The sample comprised blood. Receptor source: a man aged 50 to 60 in good health.

The chain joins TRBV24-1 to TRBJ2-1, with unresolved D. This CDR3 contains 13 residues. Trimming took off 5 bases at V and 7 bases at J, with 11 bases between the two ends. Germline V gene lookup returns CDR1 KGHDR and CDR2 SFDVKD. The CDR3 spells CATSVKGPNEQFF. The CDR3 nucleotides are TGTGCCACCAGTGTAAAGGGTCCAAATGAGCAGTTCTTC.

The chain uses TRBV5-1 and TRBJ1-1; a weak D match, TRBD1 (6 bases). V was shortened by 4 bases and J by 0 bases, with 10 bases between the two germline ends. This CDR3 contains 14 residues. Germline lookup yields CDR1 SGHRS and CDR2 YFSETQ. The CDR3 protein is CASSAQGMNTEAFF. CDR3 nucleotides: TGCGCCAGCAGCGCACAGGGAATGAACACTGAAGCTTTCTTT.

This clone was seen just once. The chain combines TRBV5-1 with TRBJ2-7; weak D call: TRBD1 (6 bases). Trimming removed 2 bases at V and 1 base at J, with 10 bases between. Per the germline V gene, CDR1 is SGHRS and CDR2 is YFSETQ. The CDR3 is 14 amino acids. The CDR3 spells CASSLPGQSYEQYF. CDR3 coding DNA: TGCGCCAGCAGCTTACCGGGACAATCCTACGAGCAGTACTTC.

The chain joins TRBV2 to TRBJ1-1; tentatively, D is TRBD1 (6 bases). The V end lost 11 bases, the J end lost 0 bases, and 19 bases lay between the germline ends. This CDR3 region has 15 residues. Germline CDR1 and CDR2: SNHLY and FYNNEI. The CDR3 DNA follows: TGTGCCGCTTCTCGTGGACAGCTTTTGAACACTGAAGCTTTCTTT. Protein sequence: CAASRGQLLNTEAFF.

CDR3 residues: CASSPIAPLPYEQYF. CDR3 DNA: TGCGCCAGCAGCCCCATCGCCCCTTTGCCCTACGAGCAGTACTTC. V is TRBV23-1 and J is TRBJ2-7, with unresolved D. TRBV23-1 is an ORF for which the function is uncertain. The CDR3 is made up of 15 amino acids. V lost 6 bases and J 2 bases, leaving 17 bases between the germline ends.

The J gene is TRBJ1-1, the V gene TRBV6-1; D possibly corresponds to TRBD1 (6 bases). V lost 2 bases and J 7 bases, leaving 14 bases between the germline ends. There are 14 residues in the CDR3. From germline, CDR1 is MNHNS and CDR2 SASEGT. CDR3 amino acids: CASSELAGGGEAFF. The CDR3 DNA follows: TGTGCCAGCAGTGAATTGGCCGGGGGCGGTGAAGCTTTCTTT.

This clone was detected only a few times. V is TRBV3-1 (or the pseudogene TRBV3-2) and J is TRBJ1-6; 7 bases match TRBD1. Germline lookup yields CDR1 LGHDT and CDR2 YNNKEL (reference sequence). The CDR3 consists of 14 residues. V lost 4 bases, J lost 9 bases, and 6 bases stayed unmatched. The CDR3 nucleotides read TGTGCCAGCAGCCCGGGACAGTGGAGTTCACCCCTCCACTTT. Translated: CASSPGQWSSPLHF.

The chain links TRBV7-7 to TRBJ2-1; 7 nucleotides match TRBD2. Germline V gives CDR1 SSHAT, CDR2 FNYEAQ (reference sequence). With 6 bases clipped from V and 5 bases from J, the junction kept 7 bases outside the gene matches. There are 14 residues in the CDR3. The DNA of the CDR3 is TGTGCCAGCAGTAGAGGACTAGTAGACAATGAGCAGTTCTTC. Its protein product is CASSRGLVDNEQFF.

The chain couples TRBV5-1 to TRBJ2-3; 7 nucleotides align to TRBD1. Germline CDR1 and CDR2: SGHRS and YFSETQ. The V gene end was trimmed by 2 bases and the J gene end by 6 bases; junction bases not matched to a gene: 6. The CDR3 consists of 14 residues. This CDR3 reads CASSLGQAADTQYF. The CDR3 bases are TGCGCCAGCAGCTTAGGACAGGCCGCTGATACGCAGTATTTT.

The chain employs TRBV5-6 and TRBJ1-5; D call uncertain. The CDR3 has 13 residues. V gave up 4 bases and J gave up 4 bases, with 9 bases separating them. The V gene's germline CDR1 is SGHDT and CDR2 YYEEEE. The CDR3 DNA reads as TGTGCCAGCAGCCGAGACCAGAATCAGCCCCAGCATTTT. Amino acids: CASSRDQNQPQHF.

This clone was observed at least ten times. The J gene is TRBJ1-1, the V gene TRBV7-9; the D gene is possibly TRBD1 (6 bases). Trimming left V 3 bases short and J 7 bases short, with 9 bases between. Germline loops: CDR1 SEHNR, CDR2 FQNEAQ (reference sequence). The CDR3 runs 12 residues. Written as DNA, the CDR3 is TGTGCCAGCAGCTTGGAACAGGGTGAAGCTTTCTTT. It encodes CASSLEQGEAFF.